The 5 T cell receptor beta chains below come from one sample, sequenced in a study of regulatory T cells in long-lasting Graves disease (dated by TCRdb to the early 2020s). Explained via the paper, the time point label denotes: newly diagnosed GD, antithyroid drugs for less than 3 months. RNA was extracted from PBMCs in TRIzol for both TCR sequencing and RNA sequencing. The library was built by means of multiplex PCR. The data were produced on an Illumina HiSeq 4000. iRepertoire HTBI primers and Arm-PCR amplification of CDR3 regions were used to construct TCR beta libraries. Clones were called with MiXCR by TCRdb after fastp trimmed the public reads at Q25, and only in-frame beta chains were retained. Records with the same CDR3 protein are collapsed into one entry carrying the most frequent genes and DNA. The sample includes more than 300,000 distinct CDR3 sequences, with under 20% observed a single time. The ten most abundant clones make up over 20% of the sample.

These data also formed part of another study, on T cells in Graves' hyperthyroidism and ophthalmopathy.

The material sequenced was peripheral blood mononuclear cells (PBMCs), taken at new diagnosis, from a patient treated with antithyroid drugs. The receptors originated from a woman in her late teens or twenties with Graves disease. Donor details come from another sample of the same person, matched by shared clones.

This clonotype was seen a handful of times. A much bigger clone sits one base away, suggesting this may be a read error. The chain recombines TRBV5-1 with TRBJ2-2; 10 nucleotides match TRBD2. This CDR3 is built from 18 residues. The V gene's germline CDR1 is SGHRS and CDR2 YFSETQ. The CDR3 here is CASTLSLSGRANTGGLFF. Written as DNA, the CDR3 is TGCGCCAGCACCCTTTCCCTCAGCGGGAGGGCGAACACCGGGGGGCTGTTTTTT. Complete variable domain (other parts from reference TRBV5-1 and TRBJ2-2): KAGVTQTPRYLIKTRGQQVTLSCSPISGHRSVSWYQQTPGQGLQFLFEYFSETQRNKGNFPGRFSGRQFSNSRSEMNVSTLELGDSALYLCASTLSLSGRANTGGLFFGEGSRLTVL.

This clonotype was observed many times. The chain links TRBV20-1 to TRBJ2-1; D is perhaps TRBD1 (5 bases). The CDR3 totals 12 residues. Trimming took off 3 bases at V and 6 bases at J, with 9 bases between the two ends. Germline V CDR1 and CDR2: DFQATT, SNEGSKA (reference sequence). The CDR3 is CSARDTPNEQFF. The CDR3 nucleotides read TGCAGTGCTAGGGACACCCCCAATGAGCAGTTCTTC.

This clonotype was seen repeatedly, ten times or more. The gene calls are TRBV20-1 and TRBJ1-5; D ambiguous. The V end lost 3 bases, the J end lost 2 bases, and 8 bases lay between the germline ends. The CDR3 extends over 13 amino acids. The germline V gene encodes CDR1 DFQATT and CDR2 SNEGSKA (reference sequence). As DNA, the CDR3 is TGCAGTGCTAGTCTGGGCGGCAATCAGCCCCAGCATTTT. It encodes CSASLGGNQPQHF.

This clonotype occurred many times. This CDR3 is CASTLGTGYYEQYF. Here the CDR3 DNA reads TGTGCCAGCACCTTGGGGACAGGGTACTACGAGCAGTACTTC. The chain is built from TRBV28 and TRBJ2-7; TRBD1 aligns across 9 bases. The trim removed 7 bases at V and 3 bases at J, leaving 7 bases unmatched. CDR3 length: 14 amino acids. CDR1 and CDR2 from the germline V gene are MDHEN and SYDVKM.

Regarding this clonotype: A much larger clone lies one base from this, so it may be a read error. The chain couples TRBV7-9 to TRBJ2-5; 8 bases match TRBD1. J was trimmed by 1 base and V by 7 bases; bases with no gene match: 8. There are 15 residues in the CDR3. Looked up from germline, CDR1 is SEHNR and CDR2 is FQNEAQ (reference sequence). As DNA, the CDR3 is TGTGCCAGCACCTTTCGACAGGGGAGCCAAGAGACCCAGTACTTC. Residues: CASTFRQGSQETQYF.